These 17 T cell receptor beta chains originate from one sample sequenced in a study of T-cell reconstitution after alpha-beta-depleted transplantation in children. As it was prepared, the TCRbeta library received unique molecular identifiers. TCRdb processed the PCR reads anew with MiXCR; each CDR3 protein has one entry. The table lists about 230,000 distinct CDR3 sequences, approximately 9.5% of them singletons. The sample here was PBMCs from the stem cell graft donor, taken from the stem cell graft. These TCRs come from a human donor who donated a stem cell graft to a child with acute lymphoblastic leukemia.

This clonotype was seen a few times. The V call is TRBV30, the J call TRBJ1-2, with TRBD1 matching over 10 bases. CDR1 and CDR2 from the germline V gene are GTSNPN and SVGIG (reference sequence). This CDR3 region has 14 residues. Trimming cost V 3 bases and J 3 bases; bases outside gene matches: 4. As DNA, the CDR3 is TGTGCCTGGAGGACCGGGACAGGGGACTATGGCTACACCTTC. This sequence encodes CAWRTGTGDYGYTF.

This clonotype was seen ten or more times. The genes are TRBV6-6 and TRBJ1-1, with no clear D. V lost 10 bases and J 4 bases, leaving 10 bases between the germline ends. The CDR3 sequence is 11 residues long. In germline, CDR1 is MNHNY, CDR2 SVGAGI (reference sequence). CDR3 loop: CATGEGTEAFF. The CDR3 DNA follows: TGTGCCACCGGGGAGGGCACTGAAGCTTTCTTT.

This clonotype was seen more than once but under ten times. The CDR3 end shows no conserved phenylalanine or tryptophan, and so a read error is likely. The limits of the CDR3 on the DNA are not certain, so only TCRdb's listed CDR3 is given. V usage is TRBV12-3 or TRBV12-4 and J usage is TRBJ2-5; no check of the table's D call, TRBD2, against the DNA was made. The CDR3 is 11 residues long, counting both termini. The CDR3 here is CASSPRCGGAI.

The table lists this clonotype with a few counts. The chain combines TRBV11-3 with TRBJ2-1, with 12 bases matching TRBD2. V shed 1 base and J 9 bases; nucleotides not matched to a gene: 7. Looked up from germline, CDR1 is SGHNT and CDR2 is YENEEA. This CDR3 region has 16 residues. CDR3 region: CASSLGPSGGGGEQFF. CDR3 DNA sequence: TGTGCCAGCAGCTTAGGTCCTAGCGGGGGGGGCGGTGAGCAGTTCTTC.

This clonotype has ten or more counts. The V and J genes are TRBV5-1 and TRBJ2-1, with D possibly called TRBD1 or TRBD2 (6 bases each). V lost 8 bases to trimming and J lost 9 bases, with 24 bases between them. Germline V gene lookup returns CDR1 SGHRS and CDR2 YFSETQ. This CDR3 has 15 residues. This chain's CDR3 is CASYQGSPGSGEQFF. CDR3 coding DNA: TGCGCCAGTTATCAGGGGTCGCCGGGTAGCGGTGAGCAGTTCTTC.

The rearrangement links TRBV18 to TRBJ2-7; D unresolved. The germline CDR1 and CDR2 sequences are KGHSH and LQKENI. The CDR3 is made up of 15 amino acids. Trimming pared 1 base from V and 0 bases from J, leaving 10 bases between. DNA of the CDR3: TGTGCCAGCTCACCACTGGCAGAGAGCTCCTACGAGCAGTACTTC. It is translated as CASSPLAESSYEQYF.

The rearrangement joins TRBV18 to TRBJ2-7, with 14 bases lining up with TRBD2. CDR1 and CDR2 (germline): KGHSH, LQKENI. CDR3 size: 19 residues. J gave up 2 bases and V 0 bases, and 9 bases lay outside the gene matches. The CDR3, as DNA: TGTGCCAGCTCACCACCGTTAGGACTAGCGGGGGGCGGGACCTACGAGCAGTACTTC. It translates to CASSPPLGLAGGGTYEQYF.

V and J are TRBV29-1 and TRBJ1-1; TRBD1 matches 9 bases. Germline V gene lookup returns CDR1 SQVTM and CDR2 ANQGSEA. The CDR3 covers 16 residues. The J segment lost 0 bases and the V segment lost 6 bases, leaving 11 bases of the junction unmatched. The CDR3 spells CSVMDRGKIMNTEAFF. The CDR3 DNA reads TGCAGCGTCATGGACAGGGGAAAGATCATGAACACTGAAGCTTTCTTT.

Remarks on this clonotype: A read error may explain this, as a much larger clone is one base away. The J gene is TRBJ1-1, the V gene TRBV10-3; D unresolved. The CDR3 loop spans 16 amino acids. Germline values: CDR1 ENHRY, CDR2 SYGVKD. CDR3 nucleotides: TGTGGCATCAGTGAATCCAATGGACGGACGAACACTGAAGCTTTCTTT. Translated: CGISESNGRTNTEAFF.

This clonotype was seen ten or more times. This rearrangement joins TRBV4-3 to TRBJ2-3, with D unclear. Trimming took 0 bases from V and 7 from J, leaving 14 bases between them. CDR1 is LGHNA and CDR2 is YSLEER in the germline V gene. The CDR3 spans 15 residues. This CDR3 is CASSQEAEFRNTQYF. CDR3 nucleotide sequence: TGCGCCAGCAGCCAAGAGGCAGAATTTAGGAATACGCAGTATTTT.

In this sample, this clonotype turned up many times. The V and J genes are TRBV6-2 or TRBV6-3 and TRBJ2-2, with D uncertain. Germline-derived CDR1 and CDR2 are MNHEY and SVGEGT. V lost 0 bases and J lost 1, with 3 bases in between. This CDR3 has 14 amino acids. The CDR3 nucleotides read TGTGCCAGCAGTTACTCGGAGAACACCGGGGAGCTGTTTTTT. Translated, it gives CASSYSENTGELFF.

This clonotype was recorded a few times. The chain uses TRBV20-1 and TRBJ1-1; D is ambiguous. Deletions cut 8 bases from V and 5 bases from J, with 12 bases between. CDR1 DFQATT and CDR2 SNEGSKA come from the germline V gene (reference sequence). This CDR3 contains 11 residues. CDR3 sequence (DNA): TGCAGTAGAGCTGGGGATACTGAAGCTTTCTTT. Protein product: CSRAGDTEAFF.

This clonotype was seen only once. This chain connects TRBV7-9 to TRBJ1-3; unclear D gene. The V end lost 2 bases, the J end lost 8 bases, and 13 bases lay between the germline ends. The germline V gene encodes CDR1 SEHNR and CDR2 FQNEAQ (reference sequence). This CDR3 has 14 residues. CDR3 sequence reads: CASSLRTGTDTIYF. The CDR3 bases are TGTGCCAGCAGCTTACGTACGGGTACGGACACCATATATTTT.

This clonotype was seen a few times. The genes are TRBV6-5 and TRBJ1-1; D gene ambiguous. There are 11 residues in the CDR3. Per the germline V gene, CDR1 is MNHEY and CDR2 is SVGAGI. With 6 bases removed from V and 7 bases from J, the gap between germline ends came to 9 bases. DNA for the CDR3: TGTGCCAGCAGGAGCAGTATTGAAGCTTTCTTT. It is translated as CASRSSIEAFF.

This chain links TRBV5-6 with TRBJ1-1, with a tentative D call TRBD1 (6 bases). The CDR3 totals 14 residues. V lost 5 bases and J 8 bases, leaving 19 bases between the germline ends. CDR1 and CDR2 (germline): SGHDT, YYEEEE. CDR3 in DNA: TGTGCCAGCAGTCAAGGGTGGACAGAGACAGAAGCTTTCTTT. This sequence encodes CASSQGWTETEAFF.

The rearrangement links TRBV6-1 to TRBJ1-1, with 10 positions matching TRBD1. Germline V gives CDR1 MNHNS, CDR2 SASEGT. This CDR3 region has 16 residues. V was clipped by 5 bases and J by 0 bases; unmatched bases: 6. In DNA, the CDR3 is TGTGCCAGCAGTCTAGGGACAGGGGTTATGAACACTGAAGCTTTCTTT. It is translated as CASSLGTGVMNTEAFF.

This clonotype showed up many times. V gene TRBV7-2 combines with J gene TRBJ2-3; 13 nucleotides line up with TRBD2. The CDR3 length is 18 residues. J was trimmed by 2 bases and V by 3 bases; bases with no gene match: 8. CDR1 SGHTA and CDR2 FQGNSA come from the germline V gene. In nucleotides, the CDR3 is TGTGCCAGCAGCTTCCGGACTAGCGGGGGCCTTACCACAGATACGCAGTATTTT. Protein: CASSFRTSGGLTTDTQYF.